These 18 T cell receptor beta chains share one sample of origin, sequenced in a study of CD8 T cells in Susac syndrome. An amount of RNA that ranged from roughly 0.5 to 1 ug was reverse transcribed with random hexamers. One entry per CDR3 protein results from TCRdb running MiXCR on the immunoSEQ multiplex PCR reads. This table holds approximately 120,000 distinct CDR3 sequences, more than 75% found once. The specimen sequenced was CD8+ T cells from PBMCs. These receptors originate from a human donor with multiple sclerosis.

The rearrangement joins TRBV5-6 to TRBJ1-1; D is undetermined. Germline V gene sequence: CDR1 SGHDT, CDR2 YYEEEE. Trimming removed 4 bases at V and 0 bases at J, with 16 bases between. The CDR3 length is 16 residues. The CDR3 here is CASSQVGSGLNTEAFF. CDR3 DNA: TGTGCCAGCAGCCAGGTAGGGTCGGGCCTGAACACTGAAGCTTTCTTT. Based on the CDR3 plus reference TRBV5-6 and TRBJ1-1, the full variable domain is DAGVTQSPTHLIKTRGQQVTLRCSPKSGHDTVSWYQQALGQGPQFIFQYYEEEERQRGNFPDRFSGHQFPNYSSELNVNALLLGDSALYLCASSQVGSGLNTEAFFGQGTRLTVV.

The chain recombines TRBV5-6 with TRBJ2-7; D may match TRBD1 or TRBD2 (5 bases each). The V and J ends lost 1 base and 0 bases respectively, with 17 bases between them. The length of the CDR3 is 17 residues. In germline, CDR1 is SGHDT, CDR2 YYEEEE. The CDR3 nucleotides read TGTGCCAGCAGCTTGCTCAACACGAAGGGGAGCTCCTACGAGCAGTACTTC. This encodes CASSLLNTKGSSYEQYF.

This chain links TRBV6-2 or TRBV6-3 with TRBJ2-1; the D is unclear. The CDR3 has 12 amino acids. Germline CDR1 is MNHEY and CDR2 is SVGEGT. V was trimmed by 5 bases and J by 9 bases, leaving 11 bases between them. The CDR3 region has the DNA TGTGCCAGCAGTCTCGGAAATGGTGAGCAGTTCTTC. It encodes CASSLGNGEQFF.

The gene calls are TRBV19 and TRBJ2-1; possible D gene TRBD2, 6 bases. This CDR3 region has 13 residues. The germline V gene has CDR1 LNHDA and CDR2 SQIVND (reference sequence). V dropped 5 bases and J dropped 4 bases, with 9 bases sitting between them. Here the CDR3 DNA reads TGTGCCAGTAGTTGGGGGGAGTACAATGAGCAGTTCTTC. Amino acid sequence: CASSWGEYNEQFF.

The chain uses TRBV28 and TRBJ2-6; D is uncertain. There are 14 residues in the CDR3. V was pared by 3 bases and J by 0 bases, with 3 bases between. Looked up from germline, CDR1 is MDHEN and CDR2 is SYDVKM. CDR3 in DNA: TGTGCCAGCAGTTTCCGCTCTGGGGCCAACGTCCTGACTTTC. Translation gives CASSFRSGANVLTF.

CDR3 sequence (DNA): TGTGCCAGCAGCGGAGGGGACACCACCGGGGAGCTGTTTTTT. Its protein is CASSGGDTTGELFF. The V call is TRBV5-6, the J call TRBJ2-2; D possibly matches TRBD1 or TRBD2 (6 bases each). The CDR3 is 14 residues long. The germline V gene encodes CDR1 SGHDT and CDR2 YYEEEE. Trimming cost V 4 bases and J 4 bases, with 11 bases left between them.

This clonotype was detected only once. The chain has TRBV7-9 and TRBJ2-7; D is possibly TRBD1 (5 bases). Germline values: CDR1 SEHNR, CDR2 FQNEAQ (reference sequence). The CDR3 totals 14 residues. Trimming removed 5 bases at V and 3 bases at J, with 14 bases between. The chain's CDR3 is CASSPKTANYEQYF. CDR3 nucleotide sequence: TGTGCCAGCAGCCCCAAGACAGCCAACTACGAGCAGTACTTC.

The J gene is TRBJ2-7, the V gene TRBV28, with a weak D call TRBD1 (5 bases). Germline V gene data show CDR1 as MDHEN and CDR2 as SYDVKM. The length of the CDR3 is 12 residues. The V gene lost 7 bases and the J gene lost 7 bases, with 14 bases spanning the gap. CDR3 sequence reads: CASNLDMGEQYF. DNA of the CDR3: TGTGCCAGCAACCTGGACATGGGGGAGCAGTACTTC.

The chain joins TRBV12-3 or TRBV12-4 to TRBJ2-1; 7 positions agree with TRBD2. The J segment lost 0 bases and the V segment lost 4 bases, leaving 3 bases of the junction unmatched. The CDR3 runs to 15 residues. CDR3 region: CASSSERDSYNEQFF. The CDR3, as DNA: TGTGCCAGCAGTTCGGAGCGGGACTCCTACAATGAGCAGTTCTTC.

The V gene is TRBV11-2, the J gene TRBJ2-7; 7 bases fit TRBD2. CDR1 is SGHAT and CDR2 is FQNNGV in the germline V gene. The V gene end was trimmed by 6 bases and the J gene end by 6 bases; junction bases not matched to a gene: 8. The CDR3 runs to 13 residues. The CDR3 region has the DNA TGTGCCAGCAGGGGGGGGTTAAGGAGCGAGCAGTACTTC. Translation gives CASRGGLRSEQYF.

The chain is built from TRBV4-1 and TRBJ2-7; TRBD2 is a possible D gene (6 bases). CDR1 MGHRA and CDR2 YSYEKL come from the germline V gene. Trimming took 3 bases from V and 1 from J, leaving 13 bases between them. The CDR3 runs 15 residues. The CDR3 loop reads CASSQEPGGSYEQYF. The CDR3 DNA is TGCGCCAGCAGCCAGGAGCCCGGAGGGTCCTACGAGCAGTACTTC.

CDR3 sequence reads: CASSYGGEVVTYNEQFF. The CDR3 DNA sequence: TGTGCCAGCAGTTACGGGGGGGAGGTGGTGACCTACAATGAGCAGTTCTTC. The chain has TRBV6-5 and TRBJ2-1, with 7 bases matching TRBD2. This CDR3 comprises 17 residues. V was pared by 2 bases and J by 2 bases, with 9 bases of the junction left unmatched. Germline V lookup: CDR1 MNHEY, CDR2 SVGAGI.

CDR3 bases: TGTGCCAGCAGTCCCTCTCCCAATCAGCCCCAGCATTTT. It codes for CASSPSPNQPQHF. This chain links TRBV27 with TRBJ1-5; D uncertain. Germline V lookup: CDR1 MNHEY, CDR2 SMNVEV (reference sequence). Trimming left V 5 bases short and J 3 bases short, with 8 bases between. This CDR3 contains 13 residues.

The CDR3 reads CASSPPRPGQFF. The CDR3 DNA reads TGTGCCAGCAGTCCACCACGGCCAGGGCAGTTCTTC. The J gene is TRBJ2-1, the V gene TRBV28, with D hard to call. The CDR3 contains 12 residues. V was pared by 5 bases and J by 12 bases, with 14 bases between. The germline gives CDR1 MDHEN, CDR2 SYDVKM. The complete variable domain, with remaining parts taken from reference TRBV28 and TRBJ2-1, reads DVKVTQSSRYLVKRTGEKVFLECVQDMDHENMFWYRQDPGLGLRLIYFSYDVKMKEKGDIPEGYSVSREKKERFSLILESASTNQTSMYLCASSPPRPGQFFGPGTRLTVL.

The chain combines TRBV5-4 with TRBJ2-2, with 7 nucleotides matching TRBD1. J was trimmed by 4 bases and V by 7 bases; bases with no gene match: 4. The germline V gene has CDR1 SGHNT and CDR2 YYREEE (reference sequence). The CDR3 loop spans 13 amino acids. This chain's CDR3 is CASGDSITGELFF. The DNA for the CDR3 is TGTGCCAGCGGGGACAGCATCACCGGGGAGCTGTTTTTT.

V and J are TRBV5-8 and TRBJ2-7, with a possible D match to TRBD2 (6 bases). The CDR3 has 16 residues. Germline CDR1 SGHTS, CDR2 YDEGEE. V was clipped by 3 bases and J by 3 bases, with 19 bases between them. This CDR3 reads CASSSPPGTYFYEQYF. The CDR3 coding sequence is TGTGCCAGCAGCTCTCCCCCCGGGACTTATTTCTACGAGCAGTACTTC. Variable domain in full (rest from reference TRBV5-8 and TRBJ2-7): EAGVTQSPTHLIKTRGQQATLRCSPISGHTSVYWYQQALGLGLQFLLWYDEGEERNRGNFPPRFSGRQFPNYSSELNVNALELEDSALYLCASSSPPGTYFYEQYFGPGTRLTVT.

This chain links TRBV15 with TRBJ1-1; weak D call: TRBD1 (5 bases). The germline gives CDR1 LNHNV, CDR2 YYDKDF (reference sequence). The V gene lost 0 bases and the J gene lost 3 bases, with 20 bases spanning the gap. This CDR3 has 18 residues. CDR3 region: CATSRDGTGLRLDTEAFF. DNA of the CDR3: TGTGCCACCAGCAGAGATGGGACGGGTCTTAGGCTCGACACTGAAGCTTTCTTT. The full variable domain, completed using reference TRBV15 and TRBJ1-1, is DAMVIQNPRYQVTQFGKPVTLSCSQTLNHNVMYWYQQKSSQAPKLLFHYYDKDFNNEADTPDNFQSRRPNTSFCFLDIRSPGLGDTAMYLCATSRDGTGLRLDTEAFFGQGTRLTVV.

The V and J genes are TRBV30 and TRBJ2-5; 7 nucleotides align to TRBD1. V lost 5 bases and J lost 4; bases outside the gene matches: 22. The CDR3 contains 18 residues. Germline V gene sequence: CDR1 GTSNPN, CDR2 SVGIG (reference sequence). DNA for the CDR3: TGTGCCTGGGTACCTCTTTACCGAGGGGGCAACAGGTTAGAGACCCAGTACTTC. It translates to CAWVPLYRGGNRLETQYF.